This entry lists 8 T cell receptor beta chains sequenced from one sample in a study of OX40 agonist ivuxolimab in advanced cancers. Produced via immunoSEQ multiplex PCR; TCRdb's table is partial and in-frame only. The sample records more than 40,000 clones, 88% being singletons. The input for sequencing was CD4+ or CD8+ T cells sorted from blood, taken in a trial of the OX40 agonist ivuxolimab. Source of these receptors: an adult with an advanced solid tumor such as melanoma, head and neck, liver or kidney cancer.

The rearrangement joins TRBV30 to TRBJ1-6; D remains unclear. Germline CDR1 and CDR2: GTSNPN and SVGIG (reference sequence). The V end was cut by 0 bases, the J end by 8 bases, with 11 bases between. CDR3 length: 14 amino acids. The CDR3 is CAWSVSQTHSPLHF. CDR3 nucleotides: TGTGCCTGGAGTGTATCACAGACGCATTCACCCCTCCACTTT.

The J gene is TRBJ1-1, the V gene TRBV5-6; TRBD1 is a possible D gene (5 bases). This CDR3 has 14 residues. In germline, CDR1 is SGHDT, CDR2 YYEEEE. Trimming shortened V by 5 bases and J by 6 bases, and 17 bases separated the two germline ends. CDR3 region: CASSLPGRGSEAFF. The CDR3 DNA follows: TGTGCCAGCAGTCTTCCCGGGCGGGGCTCTGAAGCTTTCTTT.

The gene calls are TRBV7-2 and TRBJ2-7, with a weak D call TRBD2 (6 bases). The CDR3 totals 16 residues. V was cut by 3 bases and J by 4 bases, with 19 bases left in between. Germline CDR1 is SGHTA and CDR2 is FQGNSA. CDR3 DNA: TGTGCCAGCAGCTTGGGGGAGGCCTATGGTGGGTACGAGCAGTACTTC. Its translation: CASSLGEAYGGYEQYF.

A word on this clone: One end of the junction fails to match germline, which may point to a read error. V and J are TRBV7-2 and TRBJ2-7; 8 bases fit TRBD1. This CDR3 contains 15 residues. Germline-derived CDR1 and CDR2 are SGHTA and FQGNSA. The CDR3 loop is CASSQGQESPYEQYF. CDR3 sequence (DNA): TGCGCCAGCAGCCAGGGACAGGAAAGCCCCTACGAGCAGTACTTC.

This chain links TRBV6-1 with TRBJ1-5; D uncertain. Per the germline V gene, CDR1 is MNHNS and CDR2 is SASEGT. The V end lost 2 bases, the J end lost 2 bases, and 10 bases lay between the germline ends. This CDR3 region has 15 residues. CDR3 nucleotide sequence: TGTGCCAGCAGTGAAACGGTGGCGGGCAATCAGCCCCAGCATTTT. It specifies CASSETVAGNQPQHF.

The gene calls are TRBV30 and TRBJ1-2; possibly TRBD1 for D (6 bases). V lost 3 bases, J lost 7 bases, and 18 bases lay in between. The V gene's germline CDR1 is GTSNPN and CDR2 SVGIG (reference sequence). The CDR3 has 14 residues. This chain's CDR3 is CAWSSGGGASGYTF. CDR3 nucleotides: TGTGCCTGGAGCAGTGGTGGGGGCGCGAGTGGCTACACCTTC.

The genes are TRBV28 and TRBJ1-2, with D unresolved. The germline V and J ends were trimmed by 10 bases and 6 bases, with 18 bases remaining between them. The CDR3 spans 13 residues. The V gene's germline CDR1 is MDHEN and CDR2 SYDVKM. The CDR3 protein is CATSGSFRDGYTF. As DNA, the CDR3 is TGTGCCACCTCCGGTTCATTTCGGGATGGCTACACCTTC.

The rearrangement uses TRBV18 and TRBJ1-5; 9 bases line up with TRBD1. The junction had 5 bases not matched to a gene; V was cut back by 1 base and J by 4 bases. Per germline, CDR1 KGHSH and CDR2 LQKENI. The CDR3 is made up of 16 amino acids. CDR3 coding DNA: TGTGCCAGCTCACCACTCGGGACAGGGATGAATCAGCCCCAGCATTTT. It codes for CASSPLGTGMNQPQHF. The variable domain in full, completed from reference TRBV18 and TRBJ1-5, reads NAGVMQNPRHLVRRRGQEARLRCSPMKGHSHVYWYRQLPEEGLKFMVYLQKENIIDESGMPKERFSAEFPKEGPSILRIQQVVRGDSAAYFCASSPLGTGMNQPQHFGDGTRLSIL.